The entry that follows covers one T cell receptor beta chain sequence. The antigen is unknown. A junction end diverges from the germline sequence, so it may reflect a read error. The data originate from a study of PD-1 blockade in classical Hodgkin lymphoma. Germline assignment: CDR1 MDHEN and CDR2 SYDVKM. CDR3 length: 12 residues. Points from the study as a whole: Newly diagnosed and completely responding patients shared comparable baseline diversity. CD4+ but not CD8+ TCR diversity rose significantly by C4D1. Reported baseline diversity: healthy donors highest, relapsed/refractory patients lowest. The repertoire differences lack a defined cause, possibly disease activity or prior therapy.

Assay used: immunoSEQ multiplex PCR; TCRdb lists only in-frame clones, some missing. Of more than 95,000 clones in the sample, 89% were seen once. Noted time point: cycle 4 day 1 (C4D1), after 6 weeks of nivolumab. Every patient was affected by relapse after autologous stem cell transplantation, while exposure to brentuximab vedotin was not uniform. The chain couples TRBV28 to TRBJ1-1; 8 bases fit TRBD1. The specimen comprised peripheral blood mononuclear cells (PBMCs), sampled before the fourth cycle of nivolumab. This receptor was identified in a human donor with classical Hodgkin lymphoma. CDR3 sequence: CASNGQGSEERF. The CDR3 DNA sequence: TGTGCCAGCAACGGACAGGGATCTGAAGAAAGATTT.